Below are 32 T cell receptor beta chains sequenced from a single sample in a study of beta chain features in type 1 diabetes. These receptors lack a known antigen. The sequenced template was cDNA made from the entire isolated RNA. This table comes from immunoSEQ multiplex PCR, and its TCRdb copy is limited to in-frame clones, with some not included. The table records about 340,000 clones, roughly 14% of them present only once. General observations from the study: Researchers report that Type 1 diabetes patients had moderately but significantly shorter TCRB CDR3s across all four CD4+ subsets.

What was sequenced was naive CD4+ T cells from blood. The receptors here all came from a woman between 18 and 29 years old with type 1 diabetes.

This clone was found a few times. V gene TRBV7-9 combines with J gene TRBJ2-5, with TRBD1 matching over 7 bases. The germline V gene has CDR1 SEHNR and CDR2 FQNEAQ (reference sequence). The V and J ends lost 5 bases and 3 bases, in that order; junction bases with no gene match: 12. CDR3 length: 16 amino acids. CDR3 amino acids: CASSLLGRGKEETQYF. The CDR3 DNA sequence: TGTGCCAGCAGCCTTCTCGGCAGGGGGAAAGAAGAGACCCAGTACTTC.

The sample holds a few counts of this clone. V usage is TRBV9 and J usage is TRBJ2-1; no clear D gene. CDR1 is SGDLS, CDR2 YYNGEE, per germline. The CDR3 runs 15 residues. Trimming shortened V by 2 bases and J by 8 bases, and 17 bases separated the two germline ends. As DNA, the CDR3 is TGTGCCAGCAGCGTCGTTGGAGTCCCTCGGGATGAGCAGTTCTTC. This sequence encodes CASSVVGVPRDEQFF.

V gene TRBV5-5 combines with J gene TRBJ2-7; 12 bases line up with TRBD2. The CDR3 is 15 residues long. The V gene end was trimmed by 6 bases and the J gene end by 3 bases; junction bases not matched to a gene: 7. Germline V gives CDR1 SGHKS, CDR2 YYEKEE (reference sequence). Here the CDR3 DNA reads TGTGCCAGCACCTGGGGACTAGCGGGCAACTACGAGCAGTACTTC. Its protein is CASTWGLAGNYEQYF.

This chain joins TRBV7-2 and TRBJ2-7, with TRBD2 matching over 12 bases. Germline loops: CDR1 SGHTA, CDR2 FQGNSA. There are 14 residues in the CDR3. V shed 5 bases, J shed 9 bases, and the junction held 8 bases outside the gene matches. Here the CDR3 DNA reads TGTGCCAGCAGCCGGACTAGCGGGGAGTTAGGGCAGTACTTC. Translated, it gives CASSRTSGELGQYF.

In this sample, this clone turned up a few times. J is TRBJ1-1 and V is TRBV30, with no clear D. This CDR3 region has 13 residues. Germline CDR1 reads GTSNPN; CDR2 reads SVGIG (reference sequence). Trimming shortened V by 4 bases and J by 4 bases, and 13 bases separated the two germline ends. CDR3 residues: CAWTKVPGTEAFF. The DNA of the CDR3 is TGTGCCTGGACCAAAGTCCCGGGCACTGAAGCTTTCTTT.

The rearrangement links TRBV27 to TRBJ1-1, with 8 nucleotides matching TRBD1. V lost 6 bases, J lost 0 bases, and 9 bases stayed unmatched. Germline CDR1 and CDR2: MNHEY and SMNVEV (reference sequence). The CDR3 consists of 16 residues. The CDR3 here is CASRIRPGQVNTEAFF. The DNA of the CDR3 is TGTGCCAGCAGAATCCGCCCGGGACAGGTGAACACTGAAGCTTTCTTT.

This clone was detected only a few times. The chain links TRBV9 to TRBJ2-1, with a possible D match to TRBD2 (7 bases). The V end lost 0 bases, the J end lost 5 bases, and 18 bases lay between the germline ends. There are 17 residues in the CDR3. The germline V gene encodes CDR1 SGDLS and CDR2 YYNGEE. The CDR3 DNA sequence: TGTGCCAGCAGCGTAGGGGAGGGGGGGACTAACCACAATGAGCAGTTCTTC. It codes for CASSVGEGGTNHNEQFF.

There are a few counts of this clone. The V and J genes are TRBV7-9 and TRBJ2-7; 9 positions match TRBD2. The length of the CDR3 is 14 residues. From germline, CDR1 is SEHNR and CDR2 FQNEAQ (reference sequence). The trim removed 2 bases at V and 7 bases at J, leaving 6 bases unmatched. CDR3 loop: CASSLRLAAGEQYF. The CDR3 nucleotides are TGTGCCAGCAGCTTACGACTAGCGGCGGGAGAGCAGTACTTC.

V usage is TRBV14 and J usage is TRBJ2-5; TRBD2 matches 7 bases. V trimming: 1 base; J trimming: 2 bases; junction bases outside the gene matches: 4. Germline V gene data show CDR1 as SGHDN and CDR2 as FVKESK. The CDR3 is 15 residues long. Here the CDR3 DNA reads TGTGCCAGCAGCCAAGGGGGACTACTTCAAGAGACCCAGTACTTC. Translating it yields CASSQGGLLQETQYF.

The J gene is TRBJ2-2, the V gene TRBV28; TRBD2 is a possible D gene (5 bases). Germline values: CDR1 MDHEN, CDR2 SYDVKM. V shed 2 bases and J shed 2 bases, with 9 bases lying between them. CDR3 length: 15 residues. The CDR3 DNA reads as TGTGCCAGCAGTTTACCTGGACTCAACACCGGGGAGCTGTTTTTT. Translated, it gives CASSLPGLNTGELFF.

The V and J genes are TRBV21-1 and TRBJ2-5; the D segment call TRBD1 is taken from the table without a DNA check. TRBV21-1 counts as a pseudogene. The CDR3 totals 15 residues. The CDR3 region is CASSKVGQLQETQYF. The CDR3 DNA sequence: TGTGCCAGCAGCAAAGTTGGACAGCTTCAAGAGACCCAGTACTTC.

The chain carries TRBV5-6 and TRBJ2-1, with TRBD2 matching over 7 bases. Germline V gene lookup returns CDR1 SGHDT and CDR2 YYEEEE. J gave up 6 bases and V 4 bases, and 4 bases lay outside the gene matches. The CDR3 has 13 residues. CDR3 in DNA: TGTGCCAGCAGCGGGGACTATTTCAATGAGCAGTTCTTC. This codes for CASSGDYFNEQFF.

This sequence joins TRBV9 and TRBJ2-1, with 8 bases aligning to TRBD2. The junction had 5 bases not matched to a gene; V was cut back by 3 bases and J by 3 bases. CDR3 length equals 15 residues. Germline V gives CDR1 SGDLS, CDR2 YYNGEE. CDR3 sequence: CASSEAGDFYNEQFF. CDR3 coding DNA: TGTGCCAGCAGCGAAGCGGGAGATTTCTACAATGAGCAGTTCTTC.

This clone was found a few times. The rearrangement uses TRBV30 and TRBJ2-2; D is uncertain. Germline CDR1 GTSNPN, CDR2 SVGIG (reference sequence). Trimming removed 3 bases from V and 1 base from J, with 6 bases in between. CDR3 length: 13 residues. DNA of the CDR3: TGTGCCTGGAGGAGATTGAACACCGGGGAGCTGTTTTTT. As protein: CAWRRLNTGELFF.

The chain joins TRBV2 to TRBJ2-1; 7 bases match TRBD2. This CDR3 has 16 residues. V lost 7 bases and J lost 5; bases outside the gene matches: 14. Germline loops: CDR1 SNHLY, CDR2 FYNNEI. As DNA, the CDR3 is TGTGCCAGCAACCGACTAGCCTCGGGTAGGGACAATGAGCAGTTCTTC. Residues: CASNRLASGRDNEQFF.

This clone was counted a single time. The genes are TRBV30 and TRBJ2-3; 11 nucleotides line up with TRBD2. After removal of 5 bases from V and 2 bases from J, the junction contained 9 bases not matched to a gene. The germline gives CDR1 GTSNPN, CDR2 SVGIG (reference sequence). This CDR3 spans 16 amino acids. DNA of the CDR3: TGTGCCTGGGTTCCCTATAGCGGGAGGGCCACAGATACGCAGTATTTT. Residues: CAWVPYSGRATDTQYF.

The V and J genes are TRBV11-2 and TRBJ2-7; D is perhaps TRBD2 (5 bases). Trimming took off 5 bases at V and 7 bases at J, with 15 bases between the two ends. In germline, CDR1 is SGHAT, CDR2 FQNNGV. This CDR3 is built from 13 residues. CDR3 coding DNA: TGTGCCAGCAGCCGACCCGGACTCTCGGAGCAGTACTTC. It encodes CASSRPGLSEQYF.

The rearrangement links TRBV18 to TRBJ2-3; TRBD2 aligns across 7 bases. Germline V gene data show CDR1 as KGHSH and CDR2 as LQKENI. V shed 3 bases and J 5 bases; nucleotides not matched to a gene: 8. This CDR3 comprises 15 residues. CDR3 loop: CASSPVAGEGDTQYF. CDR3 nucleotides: TGTGCCAGCTCACCCGTCGCGGGAGAGGGAGATACGCAGTATTTT.

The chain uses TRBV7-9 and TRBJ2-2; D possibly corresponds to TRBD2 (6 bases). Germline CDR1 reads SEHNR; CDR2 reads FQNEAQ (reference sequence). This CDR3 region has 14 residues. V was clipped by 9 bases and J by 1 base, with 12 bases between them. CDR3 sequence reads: CASPVRENTGELFF. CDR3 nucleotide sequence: TGTGCCAGTCCTGTGCGGGAGAACACCGGGGAGCTGTTTTTT.

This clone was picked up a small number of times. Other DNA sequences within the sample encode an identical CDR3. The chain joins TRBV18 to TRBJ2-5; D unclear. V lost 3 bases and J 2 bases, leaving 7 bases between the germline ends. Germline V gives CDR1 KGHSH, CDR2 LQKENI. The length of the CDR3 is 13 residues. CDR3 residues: CASSPRIQETQYF. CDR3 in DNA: TGTGCCAGCTCACCGCGGATACAAGAGACCCAGTACTTC.

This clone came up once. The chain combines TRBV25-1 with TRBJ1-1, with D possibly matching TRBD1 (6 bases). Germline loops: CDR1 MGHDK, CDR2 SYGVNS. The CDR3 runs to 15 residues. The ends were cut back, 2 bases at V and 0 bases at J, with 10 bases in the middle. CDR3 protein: CASSEEDSLNTEAFF. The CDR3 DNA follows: TGTGCCAGCAGTGAAGAGGACAGCCTGAACACTGAAGCTTTCTTT.

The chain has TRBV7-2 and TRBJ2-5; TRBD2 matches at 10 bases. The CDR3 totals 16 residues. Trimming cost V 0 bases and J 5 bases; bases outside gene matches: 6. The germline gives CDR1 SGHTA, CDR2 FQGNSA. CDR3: CASSLALLAGVETQYF. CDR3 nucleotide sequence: TGTGCCAGCAGCTTAGCGCTCCTAGCGGGAGTGGAGACCCAGTACTTC.

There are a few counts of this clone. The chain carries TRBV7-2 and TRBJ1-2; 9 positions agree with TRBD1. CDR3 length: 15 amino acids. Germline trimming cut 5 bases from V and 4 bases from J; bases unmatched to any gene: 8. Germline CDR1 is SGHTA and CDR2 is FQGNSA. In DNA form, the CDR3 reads TGTGCCAGCAGCGCCAACAGGGGGCGCGGCTATGGCTACACCTTC. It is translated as CASSANRGRGYGYTF.

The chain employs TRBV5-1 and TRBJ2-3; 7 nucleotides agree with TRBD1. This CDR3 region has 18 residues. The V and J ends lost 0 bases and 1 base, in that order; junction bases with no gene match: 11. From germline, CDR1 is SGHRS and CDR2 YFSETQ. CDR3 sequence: CASSLAPSRQGGTDTQYF. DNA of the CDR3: TGCGCCAGCAGCTTGGCCCCGTCCAGACAGGGAGGCACAGATACGCAGTATTTT.

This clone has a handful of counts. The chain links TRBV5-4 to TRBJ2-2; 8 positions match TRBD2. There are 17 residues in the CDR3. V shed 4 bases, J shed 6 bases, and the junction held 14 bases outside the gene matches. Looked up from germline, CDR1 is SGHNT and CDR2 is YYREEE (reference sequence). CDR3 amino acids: CASSRDRTSLLAGELFF. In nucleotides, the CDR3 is TGTGCCAGCAGCCGAGACCGGACTAGCCTCCTAGCCGGGGAGCTGTTTTTT.

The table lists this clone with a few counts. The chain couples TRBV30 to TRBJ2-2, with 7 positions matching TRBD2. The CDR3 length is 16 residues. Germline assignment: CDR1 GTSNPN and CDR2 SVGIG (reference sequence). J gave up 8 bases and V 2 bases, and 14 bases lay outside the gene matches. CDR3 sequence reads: CAWSSSRTSVVGELFF. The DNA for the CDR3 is TGTGCCTGGAGTAGTAGCCGAACTAGCGTCGTAGGGGAGCTGTTTTTT. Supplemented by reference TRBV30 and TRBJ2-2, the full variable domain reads SQTIHQWPATLVQPVGSPLSLECTVEGTSNPNLYWYRQAAGRGLQLLFYSVGIGQISSEVPQNLSASRPQDRQFILSSKKLLLSDSGFYLCAWSSSRTSVVGELFFGEGSRLTVL.

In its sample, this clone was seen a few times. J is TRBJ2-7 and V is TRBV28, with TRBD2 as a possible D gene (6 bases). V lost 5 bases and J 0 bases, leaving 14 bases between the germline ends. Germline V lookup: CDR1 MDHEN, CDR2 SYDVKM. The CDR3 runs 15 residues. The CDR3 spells CASSPLGGSSYEQYF. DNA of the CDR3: TGTGCCAGCAGTCCCCTGGGGGGTAGCTCCTACGAGCAGTACTTC.

The CDR3 sequence is CASSTRGGMNTEAFF. CDR3 DNA sequence: TGTGCCAGCAGCACAAGAGGGGGCATGAACACTGAAGCTTTCTTT. This chain uses TRBV9 with TRBJ1-1; 7 nucleotides line up with TRBD1. Losses at the gene ends were 4 bases for V and 0 bases for J; bases not matched to a gene: 6. The CDR3 is 15 residues long. From germline, CDR1 is SGDLS and CDR2 YYNGEE.

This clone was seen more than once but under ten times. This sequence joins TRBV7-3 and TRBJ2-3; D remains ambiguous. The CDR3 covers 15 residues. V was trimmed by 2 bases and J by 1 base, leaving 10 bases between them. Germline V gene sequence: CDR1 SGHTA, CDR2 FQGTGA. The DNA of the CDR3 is TGTGCCAGCAGCTTACACTACCTCGGCACAGATACGCAGTATTTT. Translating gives CASSLHYLGTDTQYF. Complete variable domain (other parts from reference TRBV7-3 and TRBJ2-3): GAGVSQTPSNKVTEKGKYVELRCDPISGHTALYWYRQSLGQGPEFLIYFQGTGAADDSGLPNDRFFAVRPEGSVSTLKIQRTERGDSAVYLCASSLHYLGTDTQYFGPGTRLTVL.

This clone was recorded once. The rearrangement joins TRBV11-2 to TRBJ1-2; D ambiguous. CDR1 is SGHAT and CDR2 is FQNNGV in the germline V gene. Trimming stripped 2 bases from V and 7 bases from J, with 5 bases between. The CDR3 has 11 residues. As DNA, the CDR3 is TGTGCCAGCAGCTTACGGAGTGGCTACACCTTC. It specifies CASSLRSGYTF.

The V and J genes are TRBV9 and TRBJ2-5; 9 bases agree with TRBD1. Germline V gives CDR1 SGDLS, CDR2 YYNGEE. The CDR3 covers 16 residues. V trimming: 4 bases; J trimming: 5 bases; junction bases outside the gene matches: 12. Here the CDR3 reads CASSLSPGTGWETQYF. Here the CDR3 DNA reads TGTGCCAGCAGCCTCTCTCCCGGGACAGGGTGGGAGACCCAGTACTTC.

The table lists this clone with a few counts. CDR3 region: CASSPRMDTQYF. DNA for the CDR3: TGTGCCAGCAGCCCGAGGATGGATACGCAGTATTTT. V and J are TRBV11-3 and TRBJ2-3; the D is unclear. Trimming shortened V by 5 bases and J by 6 bases, and 9 bases separated the two germline ends. Germline assignment: CDR1 SGHNT and CDR2 YENEEA. The CDR3 runs to 12 residues.